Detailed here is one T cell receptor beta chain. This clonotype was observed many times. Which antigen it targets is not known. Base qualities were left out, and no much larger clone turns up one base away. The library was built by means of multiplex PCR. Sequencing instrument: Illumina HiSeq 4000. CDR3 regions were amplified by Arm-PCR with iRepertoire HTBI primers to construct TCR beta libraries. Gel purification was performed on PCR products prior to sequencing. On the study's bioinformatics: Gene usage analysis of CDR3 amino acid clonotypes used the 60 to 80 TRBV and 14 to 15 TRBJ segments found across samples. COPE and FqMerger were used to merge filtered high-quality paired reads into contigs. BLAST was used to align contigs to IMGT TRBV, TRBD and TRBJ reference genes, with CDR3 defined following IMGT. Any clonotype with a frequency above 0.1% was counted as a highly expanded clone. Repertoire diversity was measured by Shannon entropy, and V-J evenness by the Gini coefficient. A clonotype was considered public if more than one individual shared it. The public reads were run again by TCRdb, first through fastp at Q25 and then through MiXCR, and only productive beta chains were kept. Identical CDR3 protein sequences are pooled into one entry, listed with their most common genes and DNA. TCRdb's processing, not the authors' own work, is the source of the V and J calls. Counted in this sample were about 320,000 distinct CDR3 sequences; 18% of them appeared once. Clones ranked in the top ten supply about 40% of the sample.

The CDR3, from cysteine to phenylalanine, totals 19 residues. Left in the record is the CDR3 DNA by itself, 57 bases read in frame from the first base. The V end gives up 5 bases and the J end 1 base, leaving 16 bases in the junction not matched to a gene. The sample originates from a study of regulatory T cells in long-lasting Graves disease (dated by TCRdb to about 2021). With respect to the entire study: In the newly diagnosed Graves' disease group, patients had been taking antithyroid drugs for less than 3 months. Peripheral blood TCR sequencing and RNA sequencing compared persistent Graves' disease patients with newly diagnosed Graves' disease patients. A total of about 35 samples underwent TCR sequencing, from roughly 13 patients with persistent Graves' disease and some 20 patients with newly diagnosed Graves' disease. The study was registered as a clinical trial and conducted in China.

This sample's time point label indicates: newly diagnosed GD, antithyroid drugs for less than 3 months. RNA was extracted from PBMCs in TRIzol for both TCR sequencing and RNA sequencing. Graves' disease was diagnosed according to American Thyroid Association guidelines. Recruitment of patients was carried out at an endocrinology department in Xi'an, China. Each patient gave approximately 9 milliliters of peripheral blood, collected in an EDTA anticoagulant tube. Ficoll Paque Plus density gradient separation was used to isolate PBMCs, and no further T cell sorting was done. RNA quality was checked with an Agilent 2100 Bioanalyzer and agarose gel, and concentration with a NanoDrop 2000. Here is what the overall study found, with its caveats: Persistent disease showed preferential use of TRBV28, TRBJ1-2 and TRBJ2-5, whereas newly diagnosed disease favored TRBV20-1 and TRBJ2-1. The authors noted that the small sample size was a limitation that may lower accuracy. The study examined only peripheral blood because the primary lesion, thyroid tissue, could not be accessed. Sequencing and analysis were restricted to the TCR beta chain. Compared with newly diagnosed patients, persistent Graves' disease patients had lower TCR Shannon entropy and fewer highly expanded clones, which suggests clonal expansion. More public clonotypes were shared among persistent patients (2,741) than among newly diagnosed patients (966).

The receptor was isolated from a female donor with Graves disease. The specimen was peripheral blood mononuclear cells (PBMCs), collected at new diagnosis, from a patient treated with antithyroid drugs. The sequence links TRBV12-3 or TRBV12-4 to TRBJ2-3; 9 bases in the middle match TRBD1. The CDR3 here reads CASSRGQGGPPGGTDTQYF. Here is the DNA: TGTGCCAGCAGTAGGGGACAGGGCGGACCGCCCGGGGGCACAGATACGCAGTATTTT.